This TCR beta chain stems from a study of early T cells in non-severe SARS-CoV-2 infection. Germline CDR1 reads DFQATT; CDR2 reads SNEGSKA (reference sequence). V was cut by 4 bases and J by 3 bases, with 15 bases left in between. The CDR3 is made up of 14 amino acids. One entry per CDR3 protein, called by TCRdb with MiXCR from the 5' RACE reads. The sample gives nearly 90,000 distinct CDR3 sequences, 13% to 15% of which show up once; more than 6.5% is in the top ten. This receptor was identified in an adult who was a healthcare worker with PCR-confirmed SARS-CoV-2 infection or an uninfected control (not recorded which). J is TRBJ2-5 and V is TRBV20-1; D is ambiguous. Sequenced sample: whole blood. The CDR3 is CSANSGRLKETQYF. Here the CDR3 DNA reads TGCAGTGCTAACTCCGGCAGGCTCAAAGAGACCCAGTACTTC.